The T cell receptor (beta chain) described here comes from a study of OX40 agonist ivuxolimab in advanced cancers. Study at large: Patients received ivuxolimab, an intravenous treatment, every 2 weeks at 0.01 to 10 mg/kg.

Germline values: CDR1 GTSNPN, CDR2 SVGIG (reference sequence). Germline trimming cut 3 bases from V and 4 bases from J; bases unmatched to any gene: 2. The CDR3 runs to 12 residues. People who had autoimmune disease history or systemic immunosuppression were excluded. Worth noting for this clone: What it binds is not known.

The study, taken as a whole, reports: The authors did not determine the antigen specificity of the expanded peripheral T cells. CD8+ T cells showed, on average, more clonal expansion than CD4+ cells.

Clones were read by immunoSEQ multiplex PCR, and TCRdb kept only the in-frame ones, dropping some. Of about 110,000 clones in the sample, 90% were seen once. The sequence was obtained from an adult with an advanced solid tumor such as melanoma, head and neck, liver or kidney cancer. The material was CD4+ or CD8+ T cells sorted from blood, obtained in a trial of the OX40 agonist ivuxolimab. V is TRBV30 and J is TRBJ1-2; 7 positions match TRBD1. The CDR3 coding sequence is TGTGCCTGGAGAGGGGGCAGCTATGGCTACACCTTC. Translating gives CAWRGGSYGYTF.